The 14 T cell receptor beta chains below all came from one sample that was sequenced in a study of early T cells in non-severe SARS-CoV-2 infection. TCRdb reprocessed the 5' RACE reads with MiXCR, giving one entry per CDR3 protein. The top ten clones hold about 10% of a sample with approximately 74,000 distinct CDR3 sequences, 11% to 15% of them seen once. Material for sequencing was whole blood. The receptors were sampled from an adult who was a healthcare worker with PCR-confirmed SARS-CoV-2 infection or an uninfected control (not recorded which).

The chain links TRBV6-2 or TRBV6-3 to TRBJ1-2; no clear D. The V end lost 5 bases, the J end lost 6 bases, and 10 bases lay between the germline ends. The CDR3 has 12 residues. Germline V gene lookup returns CDR1 MNHEY and CDR2 SVGEGT. The CDR3, as DNA: TGTGCCAGCAGTGAGGGTATTGATGGCTACACCTTC. Protein product: CASSEGIDGYTF.

This clonotype occurred a few times. The rearrangement uses TRBV29-1 and TRBJ1-2; no clear D gene. With 6 bases removed from V and 8 bases from J, the gap between germline ends came to 28 bases. There are 16 residues in the CDR3. Germline assignment: CDR1 SQVTM and CDR2 ANQGSEA. CDR3 in DNA: TGCAGCGTGGACGCCTCCGACACGCCCAGTTCAGGCGGCTACACCTTC. Amino acid sequence: CSVDASDTPSSGGYTF.

V usage is TRBV5-1 and J usage is TRBJ1-1, with 7 bases identical to TRBD1. Germline CDR1 and CDR2: SGHRS and YFSETQ. The V and J ends lost 4 bases and 4 bases, in that order; junction bases with no gene match: 4. The CDR3 runs 13 residues. The CDR3 here is CASSARGITEAFF. CDR3 DNA sequence: TGCGCCAGCAGCGCCAGGGGGATCACTGAAGCTTTCTTT. The whole variable domain, filled in from reference TRBV5-1 and TRBJ1-1, reads KAGVTQTPRYLIKTRGQQVTLSCSPISGHRSVSWYQQTPGQGLQFLFEYFSETQRNKGNFPGRFSGRQFSNSRSEMNVSTLELGDSALYLCASSARGITEAFFGQGTRLTVV.

This clonotype appeared a few times. The chain links TRBV7-6 to TRBJ2-5; perhaps TRBD1 as D (5 bases). The V end lost 4 bases, the J end lost 5 bases, and 23 bases lay between the germline ends. The CDR3 contains 17 residues. Per the germline V gene, CDR1 is SGHVS and CDR2 is FNYEAQ. CDR3 bases: TGTGCCAGCAGCTACGTCGCCGAACAGGAGATCGCGGAGACCCAGTACTTC. Translated: CASSYVAEQEIAETQYF.

In its sample, this clonotype was seen many times. The V and J genes are TRBV6-1 and TRBJ1-2, with TRBD1 matching over 7 bases. V shed 1 base and J 4 bases; nucleotides not matched to a gene: 6. There are 15 residues in the CDR3. Germline V gives CDR1 MNHNS, CDR2 SASEGT. For the CDR3, the DNA is TGTGCCAGCAGTGAAGGGAGGGGGCGCGGCTATGGCTACACCTTC. Translation gives CASSEGRGRGYGYTF.

This clonotype occurred a few times. A read error may account for a junction end that differs from germline. The chain has TRBV4-1 and TRBJ1-1; the D is unclear. Germline lookup yields CDR1 MGHRA and CDR2 YSYEKL. The CDR3 has 14 amino acids. As DNA, the CDR3 is TGCGCCAGCAGCCAAGCAATTTTCGGCACTGAAGTTTTCTTT. Encoded protein: CASSQAIFGTEVFF.

The chain combines TRBV3-1 with TRBJ1-2; D gene uncertain. The V end was cut by 4 bases, the J end by 2 bases, with 14 bases between. Germline V CDR1 and CDR2: LGHDT, YNNKEL (reference sequence). The CDR3 consists of 15 residues. CDR3 in amino acids: CASSPSPTGNYGYTF. The CDR3 DNA sequence: TGTGCCAGCAGCCCGAGTCCGACGGGAAACTATGGCTACACCTTC.

V is TRBV29-1 and J is TRBJ2-7; D tentatively reads TRBD1 or TRBD2 (5 bases each). Between the trimmed V and J ends, which lost 7 bases and 1 base, there was a span of 11 bases. Germline V gene lookup returns CDR1 SQVTM and CDR2 ANQGSEA. The CDR3 covers 12 residues. CDR3 in DNA: TGCAGCGCAGACAGCGGATCCTACGAGCAGTACTTC. Residues: CSADSGSYEQYF.

This clonotype was found a few times. The chain couples TRBV6-5 to TRBJ2-7; TRBD2 is a possible D gene (5 bases). V was shortened by 0 bases and J by 1 base, with 7 bases between the two germline ends. From germline, CDR1 is MNHEY and CDR2 SVGAGI. The CDR3 runs to 14 residues. In DNA form, the CDR3 reads TGTGCCAGCAGTTACTCGAGGGCTTCCTACGAGCAGTACTTC. As protein: CASSYSRASYEQYF.

This clonotype was seen a handful of times. The V and J genes are TRBV5-1 and TRBJ1-1, with D possibly TRBD1 on 6 matching bases. Between the trimmed V and J ends, which lost 6 bases and 4 bases, there was a span of 16 bases. The germline V gene encodes CDR1 SGHRS and CDR2 YFSETQ. This CDR3 is built from 14 residues. In DNA, the CDR3 is TGCGCCAGCACGAAGGGGGAGATAGGCACTGAAGCTTTCTTT. This encodes CASTKGEIGTEAFF.

This clonotype has more than one count but fewer than ten. The V and J genes are TRBV6-2 or TRBV6-3 and TRBJ1-2, with TRBD1 as a possible D gene (5 bases). V was trimmed by 2 bases and J by 4 bases, leaving 17 bases between them. The CDR3 is made up of 16 amino acids. Germline V gene sequence: CDR1 MNHEY, CDR2 SVGEGT. The CDR3 nucleotides read TGTGCCAGCAGTTACCTCAGACCGGGACGGCCCTATGGCTACACCTTC. Its translation is CASSYLRPGRPYGYTF.

The table lists this clonotype with many counts. The CDR3 DNA is TGTGCCAGCCGAACAGGGAGTGACGAGCAGTACTTC. Protein product: CASRTGSDEQYF. The chain is built from TRBV28 and TRBJ2-7, with D maybe TRBD1 (6 bases). V shed 8 bases and J shed 5 bases, with 13 bases lying between them. The germline V gene encodes CDR1 MDHEN and CDR2 SYDVKM. The CDR3 length is 12 residues.

V is TRBV11-2 and J is TRBJ1-2, with D hard to call. Germline-derived CDR1 and CDR2 are SGHAT and FQNNGV. The CDR3 is made up of 14 amino acids. With 0 bases removed from V and 5 bases from J, the gap between germline ends came to 10 bases. Here the CDR3 reads CASSLDRTAYGYTF. CDR3 bases: TGTGCCAGCAGCTTAGACAGGACCGCTTATGGCTACACCTTC.

The rearrangement joins TRBV7-9 to TRBJ2-1; D ambiguous. Germline V gene data show CDR1 as SEHNR and CDR2 as FQNEAQ (reference sequence). The V end lost 1 base, the J end lost 10 bases, and 17 bases lay between the germline ends. The CDR3 runs 15 residues. CDR3 residues: CASSLGASNAREQFF. CDR3 DNA sequence: TGTGCCAGCAGCTTAGGGGCTTCGAACGCGCGGGAGCAGTTCTTC. Complete variable domain (other parts from reference TRBV7-9 and TRBJ2-1): DTGVSQNPRHKITKRGQNVTFRCDPISEHNRLYWYRQTLGQGPEFLTYFQNEAQLEKSRLLSDRFSAERPKGSFSTLEIQRTEQGDSAMYLCASSLGASNAREQFFGPGTRLTVL.